This TCR beta chain was identified during a study of radiotherapy plus CTLA-4 blockade in lung cancer. Study as a whole: Objective responses were observed in approximately 20% of patients, and disease control was achieved by just over 30%. The study, taken as a whole, reports: Reported findings show early blood T cell clone dynamics, with interferon-beta, best predicted response. Radiotherapy was combined with ipilimumab, and tumor-derived TCR clones then expanded in blood.

Produced via immunoSEQ multiplex PCR; TCRdb's table is partial and in-frame only. The sample has about 94,000 clones; roughly 85% are singletons. As for this clone: The antigen is not known.

Chemo-refractory metastatic non-small-cell lung cancer patients underwent focal radiation alongside CTLA-4 blockade with ipilimumab. The V gene's germline CDR1 is SQVTM and CDR2 ANQGSEA. Trimming removed 4 bases from V and 7 bases from J, with 16 bases in between. The CDR3 has 13 residues. The TCR comes from a human donor with non-small cell lung cancer that progressed on radiotherapy plus ipilimumab. The chain links TRBV29-1 to TRBJ1-2; D is ambiguous. This material consisted of peripheral blood, taken from a patient treated with radiotherapy plus ipilimumab. CDR3 coding DNA: TGCAGCGTTGGGGCGGGATTGAGACGTGGCTACACCTTC. Protein sequence: CSVGAGLRRGYTF. The full variable domain, with the rest looked up from reference TRBV29-1 and TRBJ1-2, is SAVISQKPSRDICQRGTSLTIQCQVDSQVTMMFWYRQQPGQSLTLIATANQGSEATYESGFVIDKFPISRPNLTFSTLTVSNMSPEDSSIYLCSVGAGLRRGYTFGSGTRLTVV.